Following are 5 T cell receptor beta chains from one sample sequenced in a study of cytomegalovirus exposure and HLA in healthy donors. The PCR was carried out with 60 Vbeta primers and 13 Jbeta primers. The repertoire was sequenced with immunoSEQ multiplex PCR; TCRdb's copy has only in-frame clones and lacks some. Here the sample spans about 140,000 clones, 75% to 80% being singletons. Input material: PBMCs. The receptor source for this set is a woman in her late teens or twenties in good health and CMV-seropositive.

This clone has a handful of counts. The rearrangement joins TRBV9 to TRBJ2-5; weak D call: TRBD1 (5 bases). This CDR3 comprises 18 residues. Trimming removed 3 bases at V and 1 base at J, with 22 bases between. The germline gives CDR1 SGDLS, CDR2 YYNGEE. The CDR3 spells CASSAGWGQGDLQETQYF. The CDR3 bases are TGTGCCAGCAGCGCCGGGTGGGGTCAGGGTGACCTCCAAGAGACCCAGTACTTC.

J is TRBJ1-1 and V is TRBV6-1, with 7 bases fitting TRBD1. CDR1 and CDR2 from the germline V gene are MNHNS and SASEGT. The CDR3 length is 14 residues. V shed 4 bases and J 4 bases; nucleotides not matched to a gene: 6. The CDR3 DNA follows: TGTGCCAGCAGTGTATTGACAGGGATCACTGAAGCTTTCTTT. Amino acids: CASSVLTGITEAFF.

The V gene is TRBV9, the J gene TRBJ1-4, with D unclear. This CDR3 is built from 15 residues. The V gene's germline CDR1 is SGDLS and CDR2 YYNGEE. V lost 1 base, J lost 5 bases, and 12 bases lay in between. Written as DNA, the CDR3 is TGTGCCAGCAGCGTAACACCGCAGGCAAATGAAAAACTGTTTTTT. It encodes CASSVTPQANEKLFF.

V gene TRBV7-9 combines with J gene TRBJ1-5; TRBD1 matches 7 bases. The CDR3 has 15 amino acids. Germline lookup yields CDR1 SEHNR and CDR2 FQNEAQ (reference sequence). With 5 bases clipped from V and 0 bases from J, the junction kept 4 bases outside the gene matches. The CDR3 here is CASSQGQNSNQPQHF. The CDR3 coding sequence is TGTGCCAGCAGCCAGGGACAGAATAGCAATCAGCCCCAGCATTTT. Together with reference TRBV7-9 and TRBJ1-5, the CDR3 gives the full variable domain: DTGVSQNPRHKITKRGQNVTFRCDPISEHNRLYWYRQTLGQGPEFLTYFQNEAQLEKSRLLSDRFSAERPKGSFSTLEIQRTEQGDSAMYLCASSQGQNSNQPQHFGDGTRLSIL.

This chain links TRBV6-1 with TRBJ1-2; possible D gene TRBD1, 5 bases. The ends were cut back, 2 bases at V and 2 bases at J, with 9 bases in the middle. This CDR3 contains 14 residues. The germline V gene encodes CDR1 MNHNS and CDR2 SASEGT. CDR3 nucleotides: TGTGCCAGCAGTGAAACAGGCCTGAACTATGGCTACACCTTC. Encoded protein: CASSETGLNYGYTF.